This paragraph covers one TCR beta chain sequence. One end of the junction is discordant with germline, which a read error may explain. The same CDR3 arises from other DNA sequences in this sample as well. This sample is part of a study of T cell responses to AZD1222 COVID-19 vaccine. Germline V gene sequence: CDR1 SGHRS, CDR2 YFSETQ. The CDR3 spans 13 residues. Using immunoSEQ multiplex PCR, the repertoire was profiled, and TCRdb retains in-frame clones only, with some absent. Altogether some 180,000 clones are present, 94% being singletons, with the ten largest covering roughly 1.5%. The input for sequencing was peripheral blood, taken 28 days after the second AZD1222 dose. This TCR came from an adult who received the AZD1222 COVID-19 vaccine. This chain connects TRBV5-1 to TRBJ1-1, with unresolved D. The chain's CDR3 is CASSLGRNTEAFF. The CDR3 DNA reads TGCGCCAGCAGCTTGGGACGGAACACTGAAGCCTTCTTT.